The present TCR beta chain was sequenced within a study of spatial heterogeneity in lung cancer. In TCRdb, the 5' RACE reads were re-called with MiXCR into one record per CDR3 protein. The sample records about 23,000 distinct CDR3 sequences, around 4.6% being singletons. Many counts were recorded for this clonotype. The V gene end was trimmed by 1 base and the J gene end by 0 bases; junction bases not matched to a gene: 8. Germline V gene lookup returns CDR1 SGHVS and CDR2 FNYEAQ. This CDR3 is built from 17 residues. As for time point: sample taken at primary tumor resection. The clonotype comes from a male donor with early-stage non-small cell lung cancer. This chain joins TRBV7-6 and TRBJ1-1; 7 nucleotides agree with TRBD1. Sequences were derived from PBMCs, sampled at surgery. This CDR3 reads CASSLGRGDRMNTEAFF. CDR3 nucleotides: TGTGCCAGCAGCTTAGGACGGGGGGACAGAATGAACACTGAAGCTTTCTTT.